This T cell receptor beta chain originates from a study of T cells in Graves' hyperthyroidism and ophthalmopathy. Findings and limits, study-wide: It was a median approximately six months before onset that the model predicted ophthalmopathy.

This clonotype was picked up a small number of times. Its antigen is still unknown. Authors of the study amplified TCR beta CDR3 regions from RNA transcripts. Researchers ran a first-round RT-PCR on the TCR CDR3 using the HTBI primer set. TCRdb called the multiplex PCR reads again in MiXCR, with one record for every CDR3 protein. The profile shows roughly 500,000 distinct CDR3 sequences, 46% of them singletons. A patient was excluded if there was uncontrolled infection, other autoimmune disease, pregnancy or lactation. Each diagnosis was grounded in clinical symptoms, serum thyroxine and TRAb, thyroid ultrasound, and orbital computed tomography. The CDR3 sequence is 13 residues long. Germline values: CDR1 SNHLY, CDR2 FYNNEI. Trimming shortened V by 3 bases and J by 7 bases, and 7 bases separated the two germline ends.

The sequence was obtained from an adult woman with Graves' disease, either hyperthyroidism or ophthalmopathy (not recorded which). The genes are TRBV2 and TRBJ1-6; D possibly corresponds to TRBD1 (6 bases). Material: peripheral blood or thyroid tissue (not recorded which). The CDR3 DNA reads TGTGCCAGCAGTGATCAGGGGAATTCACCCCTCCACTTT. Amino acids: CASSDQGNSPLHF.